This T cell receptor beta chain was identified during a study of blood T cells in healthy people across ages. Regarding the study as a whole: TCR beta diversity, measured per million T cells, fell in a roughly linear way with age.

A sample-barcoded 5' primer and a J-beta primer mix were used in a second PCR of about 7 to 12 cycles. A single record per CDR3 protein comes from TCRdb applying MiXCR to the 5' RACE reads. The sample has about 680,000 distinct CDR3 sequences; 45% to 50% are singletons. Healthy Caucasian individuals from Russia aged about 6 to 95 were enrolled as donors. Each donor's blood draw was approximately 10 milliliters of peripheral blood. CDR1 is ENHRY, CDR2 SYGVKD, per germline. This CDR3 is 14 amino acids long. After removal of 6 bases from V and 11 bases from J, the junction contained 12 bases not matched to a gene. Notes on this clonotype: Its antigen is not identified.

The receptor was isolated from an older woman in good health. Source material: blood. This chain connects TRBV10-3 to TRBJ2-5, with 10 bases identical to TRBD2. CDR3 DNA: TGTGCCATCAGCCCACTAGCGGGATACAATGAGCAGTACTTC. Translating gives CAISPLAGYNEQYF.